A selection of T cell receptor beta chains follows, all from one sample in a study of blood T cell repertoires in COVID-19. Data came from immunoSEQ multiplex PCR; TCRdb stores just in-frame clones and leaves some out. The data hold 350,000 to 450,000 clones, with 85% observed a single time. The sequencing sample was made of peripheral blood. Receptors originate from a woman younger than 30 with acute or convalescent COVID-19. Both conserved end residues are part of each CDR3. A D gene is named only where the DNA matches it firmly. Rows give clone size only sometimes, using once, few, many, or a class for an expanded clone.

j_gene	d_gene	abundance	v_gene	CDR3aa	CDR3nt
TRBJ1-2	NA	NA	TRBV6-5	CASSLNSFPNYGYTF	TGTGCCAGCAGTTTAAACAGTTTCCCTAACTATGGCTACACCTTC
TRBJ1-3	TRBD1	NA	TRBV2	CASSQPGQGALEVSGNTIYF	TGTGCCAGCAGTCAACCGGGACAGGGGGCTTTAGAAGTCTCTGGAAACACCATATATTTT
TRBJ2-1	NA	NA	TRBV27	CASSFSLEGGSYNEQFF	TGTGCCAGCAGTTTCTCCCTGGAGGGGGGGTCTTACAATGAGCAGTTCTTC
TRBJ1-5	TRBD1	NA	TRBV6-5	CASTPGQFSNQPQHF	TGTGCCAGCACCCCGGGACAGTTTAGCAATCAGCCCCAGCATTTT
TRBJ2-1	NA	NA	TRBV13	CASTGGSNSYNEQFF	TGTGCCAGCACGGGTGGCAGCAACTCCTACAATGAGCAGTTCTTC
TRBJ2-7	TRBD2	NA	TRBV6-6	CASSRQGPGGFGYEQYF	TGTGCCAGCAGTCGGCAGGGACCGGGAGGTTTCGGGTACGAGCAGTACTTC
TRBJ1-1	TRBD1	NA	TRBV29-1	CSVRTGEESEAFF	TGCAGCGTTAGAACAGGGGAAGAATCTGAAGCTTTCTTT
TRBJ1-5	TRBD1	NA	TRBV3-1/TRBV3-2	CASSPRQGAWQPQHF	TGTGCCAGCAGCCCCCGACAGGGGGCATGGCAGCCCCAGCATTTT
TRBJ2-5	TRBD2	NA	TRBV28	CASSLGLAGVQETQYF	TGTGCCAGCAGCCTTGGACTAGCGGGGGTCCAAGAGACCCAGTACTTC
TRBJ2-2	TRBD2	NA	TRBV7-3	CASSLGLAGTGELFF	TGTGCCAGCAGCCTCGGACTAGCGGGGACCGGGGAGCTGTTTTTT
TRBJ1-4	NA	NA	TRBV5-1	CASSKRQDSTNEKLFF	TGCGCCAGCAGCAAGAGACAGGATTCTACTAATGAAAAACTGTTTTTT
TRBJ1-3	TRBD1	NA	TRBV10-3	CAISEPWTGGMDTIYF	TGTGCCATCAGTGAGCCGTGGACAGGGGGGATGGACACCATATATTTT
TRBJ2-2	TRBD1	NA	TRBV24-1	CATSDFRRGQAGELFF	TGTGCCACCAGTGATTTCCGCAGGGGGCAGGCCGGGGAGCTGTTTTTT
TRBJ2-3	TRBD2	NA	TRBV6-5	CASRPTSGGPDTQYF	TGTGCCAGCAGGCCGACTAGCGGGGGACCAGATACGCAGTATTTT
TRBJ2-7	TRBD1	NA	TRBV3-1/TRBV3-2	CASSQDRDRVPYEQYF	TGTGCCAGCAGCCAAGACCGGGACAGGGTGCCCTACGAGCAGTACTTC
TRBJ2-1	TRBD2	NA	TRBV7-3	CASSLQRGREQFF	TGTGCCAGCAGCTTACAGCGGGGGAGGGAGCAGTTCTTC
TRBJ1-4	NA	NA	TRBV19	CASSISRQRRGEGEKLFF	TGTGCCAGTAGTATAAGTAGGCAGCGGAGGGGAGAAGGTGAAAAACTGTTTTTT
TRBJ2-2	NA	NA	TRBV24-1	CATSALRLEENTGELFF	TGTGCCACCAGTGCCCTTCGACTAGAGGAGAACACCGGGGAGCTGTTTTTT
TRBJ1-2	TRBD1	NA	TRBV3-1/TRBV3-2	CASSQGDRGGYGYTF	TGTGCCAGCAGCCAAGGGGACAGGGGCGGATATGGCTACACCTTC
TRBJ2-5	TRBD1	NA	TRBV27	CASSSQGAGETQYF	TGTGCCAGCAGTTCCCAGGGGGCAGGCGAGACCCAGTACTTC
TRBJ2-7	NA	NA	TRBV29-1	CSGGTLAEQYF	TGCAGCGGCGGGACCCTAGCGGAGCAGTACTTC
TRBJ2-7	NA	NA	TRBV6-5	CASTSSPEWYEQYF	TGTGCCAGCACCTCTAGCCCCGAGTGGTACGAGCAGTACTTC
TRBJ2-7	TRBD1	NA	TRBV2	CASSLWGQELYEQYF	TGTGCCAGCAGTCTTTGGGGACAGGAACTCTACGAGCAGTACTTC
TRBJ2-1	TRBD1	NA	TRBV5-1	CASNPGGNNEQFF	TGCGCCAGCAACCCAGGGGGAAACAATGAGCAGTTCTTC
TRBJ2-7	TRBD2	NA	TRBV27	CASSPRGGGRRYEQYF	TGTGCCAGCAGCCCGCGGGGGGGCGGGAGGAGATACGAGCAGTACTTC
TRBJ2-7	NA	NA	TRBV5-4	CASSGGRPTYEQYF	TGTGCCAGCAGCGGGGGCCGGCCAACCTACGAGCAGTACTTC
TRBJ1-2	TRBD1	NA	TRBV5-4	CASSPQQGANYGYTF	TGTGCCAGCAGCCCTCAACAGGGGGCTAACTATGGCTACACCTTC
TRBJ2-1	TRBD2	NA	TRBV14	CASSHPAGGPSNEQFF	TGTGCCAGCAGCCACCCAGCGGGAGGGCCCTCGAATGAGCAGTTCTTC
TRBJ2-5	NA	NA	TRBV5-6	CASSFYRDTTRETQYF	TGTGCCAGCAGCTTCTACCGGGACACCACTAGGGAGACCCAGTACTTC
TRBJ2-1	TRBD2	NA	TRBV6-2/TRBV6-3	CASSPGTSGRGGEQFF	TGTGCCAGCAGCCCTGGGACTAGCGGGAGGGGGGGTGAGCAGTTCTTC
TRBJ1-4	NA	NA	TRBV3-1/TRBV3-2	CASSVGGGGGNEKLFF	TGTGCCAGCAGCGTGGGCGGGGGAGGAGGTAATGAAAAACTGTTTTTT
TRBJ1-1	TRBD1	NA	TRBV29-1	CSIDGQGYTEAFF	TGCAGCATTGATGGACAGGGATACACTGAAGCTTTCTTT
TRBJ1-3	TRBD1	once	TRBV27	CASSPGGSGNTIYF	TGTGCCAGCAGTCCAGGGGGCTCTGGAAACACCATATATTTT
TRBJ1-1	TRBD1	NA	TRBV25-1	CASSHRGQGVMNTEAFF	TGTGCCAGCAGTCACAGGGGGCAGGGGGTGATGAACACTGAAGCTTTCTTT
TRBJ2-4	TRBD2	once	TRBV30	CAWSGLAGIQYF	TGTGCCTGGAGTGGACTAGCCGGCATTCAGTACTTC
TRBJ2-2	TRBD1	NA	TRBV5-6	CASSLRQGTGELFF	TGTGCCAGCAGCTTGCGACAGGGCACCGGGGAGCTGTTTTTT
TRBJ1-1	NA	NA	TRBV18	CASSLYMPGPEAFF	TGTGCCAGCTCACTATATATGCCTGGGCCTGAAGCTTTCTTT
TRBJ2-5	TRBD1	NA	TRBV28	CASSSLTGARETQYF	TGTGCCAGCAGTTCCTTGACAGGGGCCCGGGAGACCCAGTACTTC
TRBJ1-5	NA	few	TRBV9	CASSVGGGRDQPQHF	TGTGCCAGCAGCGTAGGGGGGGGCAGGGATCAGCCCCAGCATTTT
TRBJ2-1	NA	once	TRBV21-1	CASSKGKFSSGRSHEQFF	TGTGCCAGCAGCAAAGGTAAATTCAGTAGCGGGAGGTCACATGAGCAGTTCTTC
TRBJ1-6	TRBD1	few	TRBV7-9	CASSLGTGVASPLHF	TGTGCCAGCAGCTTGGGGACAGGGGTGGCTTCACCCCTCCACTTT
TRBJ1-4	NA	NA	TRBV2	CASKERSATNEKLFF	TGTGCCAGCAAAGAAAGGAGTGCAACTAATGAAAAACTGTTTTTT
TRBJ1-2	NA	few	TRBV11-2	CASSALRGTFGYGYTF	TGTGCCAGCAGCGCGCTTCGGGGGACCTTTGGCTATGGCTACACCTTC
TRBJ2-2	TRBD1	NA	TRBV28	CASSYPGGGTGELFF	TGTGCCAGCAGTTATCCAGGGGGCGGGACCGGGGAGCTGTTTTTT
TRBJ1-5	NA	once	TRBV27	CASSRDGQTYSNQPQHF	TGTGCCAGCAGTAGGGACGGACAGACATATAGCAATCAGCCCCAGCATTTT
TRBJ2-1	TRBD2	NA	TRBV28	CASSLAGGVNNEQFF	TGTGCCAGCAGTTTAGCGGGAGGAGTAAACAATGAGCAGTTCTTC
TRBJ1-1	NA	few	TRBV15	CATSRGDISTEAFF	TGTGCCACCAGCAGAGGGGACATTTCGACTGAAGCTTTCTTT
TRBJ2-5	NA	NA	TRBV28	CASSLFRETQYF	TGTGCCAGCAGTTTATTCAGGGAGACCCAGTACTTC
TRBJ2-1	TRBD1	NA	TRBV18	CASSQPDRGNEQFF	TGTGCCAGCTCACAGCCCGACAGGGGGAATGAGCAGTTCTTC
TRBJ1-1	TRBD1	NA	TRBV19	CASSPGQGGFEAFF	TGTGCCAGTAGCCCGGGACAGGGGGGATTTGAAGCTTTCTTT
TRBJ1-3	NA	NA	TRBV19	CASRRDTSGNTIYF	TGTGCCAGTAGAAGAGACACCTCTGGAAACACCATATATTTT
TRBJ1-2	NA	NA	TRBV5-6	CASQNIEVGYGYTF	TGTGCCAGCCAAAACATCGAAGTCGGGTATGGCTACACCTTC
TRBJ1-1	NA	NA	TRBV7-9	CASSFTGPWAFF	TGTGCCAGCAGCTTTACAGGCCCTTGGGCTTTCTTT
TRBJ2-1	TRBD1	NA	TRBV5-6	CASSGTGSSYNEQFF	TGTGCCAGCAGCGGGACAGGGAGCTCCTACAATGAGCAGTTCTTC
TRBJ1-6	NA	NA	TRBV6-5	CASRPDGSNSPLHF	TGTGCCAGCAGACCCGACGGGTCGAATTCACCCCTCCACTTT
TRBJ2-1	TRBD2	NA	TRBV7-2	CASSSKSLGTSGRVWEQFF	TGTGCCAGCAGCTCAAAATCCCTTGGGACTAGCGGGAGGGTGTGGGAGCAGTTCTTC
TRBJ2-7	TRBD2	few	TRBV27	CASSTGLAETYEQYF	TGTGCCAGCAGTACCGGACTAGCGGAAACCTACGAGCAGTACTTC
TRBJ2-7	TRBD2	NA	TRBV30	CAWSLRGGPTHSYEQYF	TGTGCCTGGAGTCTCCGCGGGGGGCCTACTCACTCCTACGAGCAGTACTTC
TRBJ2-3	NA	NA	TRBV7-3	CASSLRGGGADTQYF	TGTGCCAGCAGCTTAAGGGGGGGCGGCGCAGATACGCAGTATTTT